These 6 T cell receptor beta chains came from one sample sequenced in a study of blood T cell repertoires in COVID-19. Profiled with immunoSEQ multiplex PCR; TCRdb holds only in-frame clones, not every one. This sample has 190,000 or so clones, with around 94% found just once. Sequencing was performed on peripheral blood. Source of these receptors: a man aged 25-45 years with COVID-19, enrolled during active disease.

This clone has just one count. This chain links TRBV12-3 or TRBV12-4 with TRBJ1-2; no firm D call. There are 12 residues in the CDR3. The V end was cut by 2 bases, the J end by 8 bases, with 9 bases between. In DNA form, the CDR3 reads TGTGCCAGCAGTTTATTCCGGGAGGGCTACACCTTC. It translates to CASSLFREGYTF.

The CDR3 DNA follows: TGCGCCAGCAGTGATGTGGTGGCAGGAAGCTCCTATAATTCACCCCTCCACTTT. Amino acid sequence: CASSDVVAGSSYNSPLHF. The V and J genes are TRBV10-2 and TRBJ1-6; D gene unclear. This CDR3 contains 18 residues. Trimming left V 3 bases short and J 0 bases short, with 15 bases between. Germline assignment: CDR1 WSHSY and CDR2 SAAADI.

This clone showed up just once. The chain carries TRBV9 and TRBJ2-6; TRBD1 is a possible D gene (5 bases). This CDR3 is built from 16 residues. The germline gives CDR1 SGDLS, CDR2 YYNGEE. V was shortened by 4 bases and J by 1 base, with 12 bases between the two germline ends. CDR3 coding DNA: TGTGCCAGCAGCCCAACACAGGATTCTGGGGCCAACGTCCTGACTTTC. It codes for CASSPTQDSGANVLTF.

As DNA, the CDR3 is TGTGCCATCAGTCGCGGTAGCGGAGAAGGCAATGAGCAGTTCTTC. Its protein is CAISRGSGEGNEQFF. The chain carries TRBV10-3 and TRBJ2-1; a weak D match, TRBD2 (6 bases). Germline V lookup: CDR1 ENHRY, CDR2 SYGVKD. This CDR3 has 15 amino acids. The V and J ends lost 5 bases and 6 bases respectively, with 17 bases between them.

The rearrangement links TRBV24-1 to TRBJ2-3, with 7 bases fitting TRBD1. The V segment lost 0 bases and the J segment 3 bases; nucleotides outside the gene matches: 2. The CDR3 is made up of 15 amino acids. Germline V gives CDR1 KGHDR, CDR2 SFDVKD. As DNA, the CDR3 is TGTGCCACCAGTGATTTGCGGGACAGAACAGATACGCAGTATTTT. Its protein product is CATSDLRDRTDTQYF.

This chain links TRBV6-4 with TRBJ2-3; D may be TRBD1 (6 bases). This CDR3 has 14 amino acids. The germline V gene encodes CDR1 MRHNA and CDR2 SNTAGT. Trimming cost V 3 bases and J 2 bases, with 9 bases left between them. The CDR3 region is CASSEQGPTDTQYF. The CDR3 DNA reads as TGTGCCAGCAGTGAACAGGGCCCCACAGATACGCAGTATTTT.